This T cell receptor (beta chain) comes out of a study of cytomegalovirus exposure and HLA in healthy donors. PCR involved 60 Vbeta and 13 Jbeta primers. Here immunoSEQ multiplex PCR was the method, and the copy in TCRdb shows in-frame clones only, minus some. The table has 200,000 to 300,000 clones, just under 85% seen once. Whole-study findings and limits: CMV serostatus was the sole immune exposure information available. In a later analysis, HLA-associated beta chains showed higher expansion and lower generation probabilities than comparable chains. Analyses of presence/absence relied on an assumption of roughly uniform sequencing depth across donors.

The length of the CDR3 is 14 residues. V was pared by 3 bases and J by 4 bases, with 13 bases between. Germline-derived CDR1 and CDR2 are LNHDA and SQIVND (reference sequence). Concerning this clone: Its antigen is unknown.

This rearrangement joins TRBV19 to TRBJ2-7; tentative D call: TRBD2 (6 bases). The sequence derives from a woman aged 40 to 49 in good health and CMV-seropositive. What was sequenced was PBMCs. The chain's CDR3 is CASSMPGASYEQYF. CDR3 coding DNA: TGTGCCAGTAGTATGCCGGGAGCATCTTACGAGCAGTACTTC.